This T cell receptor (beta chain) was sequenced during a study of T cells in Graves' hyperthyroidism and ophthalmopathy. Amplification of TCR beta CDR3 regions was performed using RNA transcripts as template. RT-PCR in the first round (using the HTBI primer set) targeted the TCR CDR3. TCRdb reprocessed the multiplex PCR reads with MiXCR, giving one entry per CDR3 protein. This table has approximately 400,000 distinct CDR3 sequences, about 14% appearing once. This clonotype was picked up many times. The TCR sequence derives from a woman in her 30s with Graves' ophthalmopathy. Sequencing input: blood.

The CDR3: CASRINTGNTIYF. CDR3 DNA: TGTGCCAGCAGGATTAATACTGGAAACACCATATATTTT. The chain is built from TRBV12-3 or TRBV12-4 and TRBJ1-3, with D unresolved. The CDR3 is made up of 13 amino acids. Trimming took off 6 bases at V and 2 bases at J, with 8 bases between the two ends.